The clone carrying this T cell receptor (beta chain) was seen ten or more times. The entry originates in a study of neurological immune-mediated disorders. From 15-18 subjects, each sequencing run yielded over 160 million TCR-beta sequences. TCRdb recomputed calls from the 5' RACE reads with MiXCR, one row per CDR3 protein. The sample lists 55,000 to 85,000 distinct CDR3 sequences, 3.2% occurring once. The CDR3 loop spans 11 amino acids. V lost 7 bases and J lost 0, with 6 bases in between. The germline gives CDR1 DFQATT, CDR2 SNEGSKA (reference sequence). PBMCs stored at -80 C, 2 million in total, were the source of the unsorted libraries.

This clonotype originated in a woman aged 45-60 years with multiple sclerosis. The sequenced sample was PBMCs. The V gene is TRBV20-1, the J gene TRBJ2-5; no definite D call. For the CDR3, the DNA is TGCAGTGGTCAGCACCAAGAGACCCAGTACTTC. It encodes CSGQHQETQYF.